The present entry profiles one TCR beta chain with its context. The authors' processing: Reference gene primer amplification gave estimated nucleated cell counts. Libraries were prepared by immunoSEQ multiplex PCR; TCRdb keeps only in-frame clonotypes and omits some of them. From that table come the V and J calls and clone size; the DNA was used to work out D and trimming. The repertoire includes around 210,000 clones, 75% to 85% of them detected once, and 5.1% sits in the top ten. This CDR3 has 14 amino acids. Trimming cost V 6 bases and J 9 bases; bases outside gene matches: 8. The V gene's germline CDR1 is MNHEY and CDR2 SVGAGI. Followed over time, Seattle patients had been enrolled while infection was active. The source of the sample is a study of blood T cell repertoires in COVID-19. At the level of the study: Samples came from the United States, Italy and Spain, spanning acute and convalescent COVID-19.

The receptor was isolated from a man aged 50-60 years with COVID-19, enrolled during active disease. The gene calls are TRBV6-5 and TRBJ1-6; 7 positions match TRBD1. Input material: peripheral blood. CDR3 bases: TGTGCCAGCAGAACAGAGACAGGGACTTCACCCCTCCACTTT. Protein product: CASRTETGTSPLHF.